Shown below are 30 T cell receptor beta chains from a single sample sequenced in a study of cytomegalovirus exposure and HLA in healthy donors. The study ran its PCR with 60 Vbeta and 13 Jbeta primers. Sequencing used immunoSEQ multiplex PCR; TCRdb keeps in-frame clones, though not all of them. Here the sample spans roughly 160,000 clones, about 80% being singletons. Sequenced sample: PBMCs. Every receptor here comes from a young man in good health and CMV-seronegative.

The rearrangement uses TRBV7-8 and TRBJ1-5; TRBD1 matches at 9 bases. J lost 10 bases, V lost 5 bases, and 12 bases had no gene match. Germline V lookup: CDR1 SGHVS, CDR2 FQNEAQ. The CDR3 length is 15 residues. The CDR3 bases are TGTGCCAGCAGCCCGGACAGGGGCCGCCGGGGCCCCCAGCATTTT. Protein: CASSPDRGRRGPQHF.

The chain carries TRBV5-1 and TRBJ2-1; 14 bases map to TRBD2. Per the germline V gene, CDR1 is SGHRS and CDR2 is YFSETQ. This CDR3 is 19 amino acids long. V shed 3 bases and J 0 bases; nucleotides not matched to a gene: 8. CDR3 sequence: CASSSSGLAGESSYNEQFF. The DNA for the CDR3 is TGCGCCAGCAGCTCATCGGGACTAGCGGGGGAGAGCTCCTACAATGAGCAGTTCTTC.

This chain's CDR3 is CASNRDTYEQYF. In DNA, the CDR3 is TGTGCCAGCAACCGGGACACCTACGAGCAGTACTTC. This chain links TRBV6-1 with TRBJ2-7; perhaps TRBD1 as D (6 bases). V was shortened by 7 bases and J by 2 bases, with 9 bases between the two germline ends. Per germline, CDR1 MNHNS and CDR2 SASEGT. The CDR3 has 12 residues.

The rearrangement uses TRBV9 and TRBJ2-1; tentatively, D is TRBD2 (5 bases). Germline V gene data show CDR1 as SGDLS and CDR2 as YYNGEE. The CDR3 has 13 amino acids. The V gene lost 3 bases and the J gene lost 6 bases, with 10 bases spanning the gap. The CDR3 protein is CASSAEGSNEQFF. In DNA form, the CDR3 reads TGTGCCAGCAGCGCCGAGGGTAGCAATGAGCAGTTCTTC.

This clone was observed a single time. The chain has TRBV29-1 and TRBJ2-5; the match to TRBD1 covers 8 bases. The CDR3 has 17 amino acids. Germline trimming cut 2 bases from V and 0 bases from J; bases unmatched to any gene: 11. The germline V gene encodes CDR1 SQVTM and CDR2 ANQGSEA. The chain's CDR3 is CSVEPWTGRMNQETQYF. The CDR3 DNA follows: TGCAGCGTTGAACCGTGGACAGGGAGGATGAACCAAGAGACCCAGTACTTC.

The genes are TRBV5-5 and TRBJ1-1; 7 nucleotides line up with TRBD1. The CDR3 extends over 15 amino acids. Germline assignment: CDR1 SGHKS and CDR2 YYEKEE (reference sequence). Losses at the gene ends were 5 bases for V and 5 bases for J; bases not matched to a gene: 12. CDR3 coding DNA: TGTGCCAGCAGTCTCAGTGAGGGGGCAGGAACTGAAGCTTTCTTT. Translating gives CASSLSEGAGTEAFF. The entire variable domain, with the rest obtained from reference TRBV5-5 and TRBJ1-1, is as follows: DAGVTQSPTHLIKTRGQQVTLRCSPISGHKSVSWYQQVLGQGPQFIFQYYEKEERGRGNFPDRFSARQFPNYSSELNVNALLLGDSALYLCASSLSEGAGTEAFFGQGTRLTVV.

The chain carries TRBV9 and TRBJ2-2; 9 positions match TRBD2. The length of the CDR3 is 14 residues. Per the germline V gene, CDR1 is SGDLS and CDR2 is YYNGEE. With 4 bases clipped from V and 6 bases from J, the junction kept 4 bases outside the gene matches. In DNA form, the CDR3 reads TGTGCCAGCAGCACTAGCGGGTCCTCCGGGGAGCTGTTTTTT. Translated: CASSTSGSSGELFF.

The chain combines TRBV30 with TRBJ1-4; D is uncertain. The germline CDR1 and CDR2 sequences are GTSNPN and SVGIG (reference sequence). The V gene lost 6 bases and the J gene lost 8 bases, with 16 bases spanning the gap. This CDR3 contains 13 residues. As DNA, the CDR3 is TGTGCCTGTCGAGACGGGGTTTGGGAAAAACTGTTTTTT. Protein: CACRDGVWEKLFF.

V gene TRBV5-6 combines with J gene TRBJ1-1; no firm D call. Trimming removed 4 bases from V and 0 bases from J, with 16 bases in between. This CDR3 region has 16 residues. Germline-derived CDR1 and CDR2 are SGHDT and YYEEEE. CDR3 in amino acids: CASSILVTTMNTEAFF. CDR3 coding DNA: TGTGCCAGCAGCATACTAGTAACAACTATGAACACTGAAGCTTTCTTT. Drawing the rest from reference TRBV5-6 and TRBJ1-1, the complete variable domain is DAGVTQSPTHLIKTRGQQVTLRCSPKSGHDTVSWYQQALGQGPQFIFQYYEEEERQRGNFPDRFSGHQFPNYSSELNVNALLLGDSALYLCASSILVTTMNTEAFFGQGTRLTVV.

The gene calls are TRBV10-1 and TRBJ2-1, with a weak D call TRBD1 (6 bases). The CDR3 covers 14 residues. Germline CDR1 WNHNN, CDR2 SYGVQD (reference sequence). V dropped 4 bases and J dropped 3 bases, with 10 bases sitting between them. The CDR3: CASSGGLLYNEQFF. The CDR3 bases are TGCGCCAGCAGTGGGGGGCTCCTCTACAATGAGCAGTTCTTC.

The rearrangement joins TRBV6-1 to TRBJ2-5, with D uncertain. The tail of the sequence fits TRBJ2-7 better, so the J call may be wrong. Germline V CDR1 and CDR2: MNHNS, SASEGT. The CDR3 runs to 13 residues. The CDR3 DNA is TGTGCCAGCAGTGAAATTCGGTCCTACGAGCAGTACTTC. Translated: CASSEIRSYEQYF.

This rearrangement joins TRBV5-1 to TRBJ2-1, with 7 bases lining up with TRBD1. The CDR3 runs 14 residues. J was trimmed by 6 bases and V by 3 bases; bases with no gene match: 6. Germline CDR1 and CDR2: SGHRS and YFSETQ. The CDR3 region has the DNA TGCGCCAGCAGCTCAGGGGACAGAAGCAATGAGCAGTTCTTC. Translating it yields CASSSGDRSNEQFF.

CDR3 in amino acids: CASSPFAGGGQPQHF. CDR3 bases: TGCGCCAGCAGCCCCTTCGCGGGGGGCGGTCAGCCCCAGCATTTT. J is TRBJ1-5 and V is TRBV4-1; tentatively, D is TRBD1 (6 bases). The CDR3 runs 15 residues. The germline V and J ends were trimmed by 4 bases and 6 bases, with 16 bases remaining between them. The germline CDR1 and CDR2 sequences are MGHRA and YSYEKL.

The chain links TRBV2 to TRBJ1-3, with a weak D call TRBD1 (5 bases). In germline, CDR1 is SNHLY, CDR2 FYNNEI. The CDR3 totals 15 residues. Between the trimmed V and J ends, which lost 1 base and 2 bases, there was a span of 9 bases. CDR3 nucleotide sequence: TGTGCCAGCAGTGAAGTGGCAGGGCCTGGAAACACCATATATTTT. This encodes CASSEVAGPGNTIYF. Filled out from reference TRBV2 and TRBJ1-3, the complete variable domain reads EPEVTQTPSHQVTQMGQEVILRCVPISNHLYFYWYRQILGQKVEFLVSFYNNEISEKSEIFDDQFSVERPDGSNFTLKIRSTKLEDSAMYFCASSEVAGPGNTIYFGEGSWLTVV.

The chain is built from TRBV12-5 and TRBJ2-1; perhaps TRBD2 as D (5 bases). The germline V and J ends were trimmed by 6 bases and 0 bases, with 9 bases remaining between them. The CDR3 covers 14 residues. The V gene's germline CDR1 is LGHNT and CDR2 FRNRAP. CDR3 residues: CASGEGSSYNEQFF. As DNA, the CDR3 is TGTGCTAGTGGGGAAGGGAGCTCCTACAATGAGCAGTTCTTC.

This chain connects TRBV6-4 to TRBJ1-4, with TRBD1 matching 7 bases. CDR3 length: 16 amino acids. J was trimmed by 3 bases and V by 5 bases; bases with no gene match: 9. Germline V gene data show CDR1 as MRHNA and CDR2 as SNTAGT. The CDR3 nucleotides are TGTGCCAGCAGTCCCAGGGACAGACAATCTAATGAAAAACTGTTTTTT. Its protein product is CASSPRDRQSNEKLFF.

The chain joins TRBV15 to TRBJ1-2, with 9 bases that match TRBD1. This CDR3 comprises 16 residues. V gave up 1 base and J gave up 2 bases; unmatched junction bases: 5. Germline CDR1 and CDR2: LNHNV and YYDKDF (reference sequence). Here the CDR3 DNA reads TGTGCCACCAGCAGAGGTGGACAGGGGTCGAACTATGGCTACACCTTC. Protein sequence: CATSRGGQGSNYGYTF.

CDR3 protein: CASSAQRGLNTGELFF. The CDR3 DNA is TGTGCCAGCAGCGCCCAGCGGGGCCTAAATACCGGGGAGCTGTTTTTT. This chain uses TRBV7-3 with TRBJ2-2; 7 bases line up with TRBD2. The CDR3 is 16 amino acids. The trim removed 5 bases at V and 5 bases at J, leaving 11 bases unmatched. CDR1 and CDR2 from the germline V gene are SGHTA and FQGTGA.

The count of this clone is one. This chain links TRBV4-1 with TRBJ2-1; the D gene is possibly TRBD2 (6 bases). CDR1 and CDR2 from the germline V gene are MGHRA and YSYEKL. Trimming shortened V by 1 base and J by 15 bases, and 13 bases separated the two germline ends. This CDR3 is 12 amino acids long. CDR3 sequence (DNA): TGCGCCAGCAGCCAAGTTGCGGGGAAGCCGTTCTTC. Its translation: CASSQVAGKPFF.

This chain links TRBV28 with TRBJ2-3; D uncertain. The CDR3 totals 14 residues. Germline V CDR1 and CDR2: MDHEN, SYDVKM. V lost 2 bases, J lost 0 bases, and 6 bases lay in between. As DNA, the CDR3 is TGTGCCAGCAGTTTAACGGGTAGCACAGATACGCAGTATTTT. Encoded protein: CASSLTGSTDTQYF.

The chain employs TRBV10-3 and TRBJ2-7, with 7 bases matching TRBD1. This CDR3 spans 14 amino acids. V lost 0 bases and J lost 4; bases outside the gene matches: 3. Germline CDR1 ENHRY, CDR2 SYGVKD. CDR3 sequence (DNA): TGTGCCATCAGTGAGTCAGGGGGCTTGTACGAGCAGTACTTC. Its protein is CAISESGGLYEQYF.

The chain recombines TRBV2 with TRBJ1-1; 7 positions agree with TRBD1. After removal of 2 bases from V and 10 bases from J, the junction contained 7 bases not matched to a gene. This CDR3 has 13 amino acids. Germline V CDR1 and CDR2: SNHLY, FYNNEI. The CDR3: CASSEFRDRVAFF. The CDR3, as DNA: TGTGCCAGCAGTGAATTTCGAGACAGGGTAGCTTTCTTT. Full variable domain (missing parts from reference TRBV2 and TRBJ1-1): EPEVTQTPSHQVTQMGQEVILRCVPISNHLYFYWYRQILGQKVEFLVSFYNNEISEKSEIFDDQFSVERPDGSNFTLKIRSTKLEDSAMYFCASSEFRDRVAFFGQGTRLTVV.

The rearrangement uses TRBV2 and TRBJ1-1; D is ambiguous. The length of the CDR3 is 14 residues. CDR1 and CDR2 from the germline V gene are SNHLY and FYNNEI. Trimming removed 3 bases from V and 2 bases from J, with 10 bases in between. The chain's CDR3 is CASSEGRSNTEAFF. The CDR3 DNA reads TGTGCCAGCAGTGAGGGCAGATCAAACACTGAAGCTTTCTTT.

This sequence joins TRBV2 and TRBJ1-1, with TRBD1 matching 12 bases. Trimming cost V 2 bases and J 7 bases; bases outside gene matches: 8. CDR3 length equals 16 residues. The germline V gene has CDR1 SNHLY and CDR2 FYNNEI. The CDR3 reads CASSELGTGGADEAFF. DNA of the CDR3: TGTGCCAGCAGTGAATTAGGGACAGGGGGCGCGGATGAAGCTTTCTTT.

The rearrangement uses TRBV19 and TRBJ1-4; D is perhaps TRBD1 (5 bases). V was clipped by 8 bases and J by 8 bases, with 15 bases between them. There are 13 residues in the CDR3. The germline CDR1 and CDR2 sequences are LNHDA and SQIVND (reference sequence). The CDR3 DNA sequence: TGTGCCAGTGGCGACTCAGGGAGGGAAAAACTGTTTTTT. Amino acid sequence: CASGDSGREKLFF.

V usage is TRBV7-3 and J usage is TRBJ2-2; 8 positions match TRBD2. The CDR3 contains 23 residues. Germline CDR1 and CDR2: SGHTA and FQGTGA. The ends lost 1 base at V and 3 bases at J; junction bases unmatched: 25. The CDR3 spells CASSLRIRGDWKAGESYTGELFF. The CDR3, as DNA: TGTGCCAGCAGCTTAAGGATCAGGGGCGACTGGAAAGCGGGAGAATCATACACCGGGGAGCTGTTTTTT.

V is TRBV2 and J is TRBJ1-1; 10 positions agree with TRBD1. Germline CDR1 is SNHLY and CDR2 is FYNNEI. There are 14 residues in the CDR3. Losses at the gene ends were 5 bases for V and 7 bases for J; bases not matched to a gene: 7. The CDR3 bases are TGTGCCAGCAGTAGGGGACAGGGGACAATTGAAGCTTTCTTT. This gives the protein CASSRGQGTIEAFF. The full variable domain, completed using reference TRBV2 and TRBJ1-1, is EPEVTQTPSHQVTQMGQEVILRCVPISNHLYFYWYRQILGQKVEFLVSFYNNEISEKSEIFDDQFSVERPDGSNFTLKIRSTKLEDSAMYFCASSRGQGTIEAFFGQGTRLTVV.

Only one count was recorded for this clone. This chain links TRBV29-1 with TRBJ1-2; 9 bases align to TRBD1. V lost 4 bases to trimming and J lost 8 bases; unmatched junction nucleotides: 5. This CDR3 region has 12 residues. Germline loops: CDR1 SQVTM, CDR2 ANQGSEA. CDR3: CSVGGTGRGYTF. The CDR3 DNA follows: TGCAGCGTTGGGGGGACAGGGAGGGGCTACACCTTC.

The V call is TRBV7-9, the J call TRBJ2-7; D not resolved. V lost 1 base to trimming and J lost 3 bases, with 7 bases between them. The germline V gene encodes CDR1 SEHNR and CDR2 FQNEAQ (reference sequence). The CDR3 runs 13 residues. In DNA form, the CDR3 reads TGTGCCAGCAGCTTAGGTGCAGGCTACGAGCAGTACTTC. Protein product: CASSLGAGYEQYF. Drawing the rest from reference TRBV7-9 and TRBJ2-7, the complete variable domain is DTGVSQNPRHKITKRGQNVTFRCDPISEHNRLYWYRQTLGQGPEFLTYFQNEAQLEKSRLLSDRFSAERPKGSFSTLEIQRTEQGDSAMYLCASSLGAGYEQYFGPGTRLTVT.

The chain recombines TRBV7-8 with TRBJ1-2; no clear D. V gave up 5 bases and J gave up 4 bases, with 14 bases separating them. The V gene's germline CDR1 is SGHVS and CDR2 FQNEAQ. The CDR3 contains 14 residues. The CDR3 loop is CASSPPRRSYGYTF. The CDR3 nucleotides read TGTGCCAGCAGCCCCCCGAGACGGAGCTATGGCTACACCTTC.